The rows below give T cell receptor beta chains drawn from one sample of a study of graft-versus-host responses after intestinal transplantation. Some clones are missing from TCRdb's copy, which holds only in-frame ones; the method was immunoSEQ multiplex PCR. The data hold around 130,000 clones, with approximately 94% observed a single time. These receptors' antigens are unknown. The sequencing here drew on unstimulated CD4+ T cells sorted from spleen or lymph node cells, taken before intestinal transplant. These receptors came from a human donor who received an intestinal transplant. CDR3s include the opening cysteine and the closing phenylalanine or tryptophan. The order of the fields is V gene, J gene, CDR3 protein.

>TRBV10-3|TRBJ1-2
CAISAGPEISNYGYTF
>TRBV5-1|TRBJ1-4
CASSSTGRGEKLFF
>TRBV19|TRBJ2-7
CASRDLGGQNYEQYF
>TRBV11-3|TRBJ1-1
CASSLDNRLAFF
>TRBV5-8|TRBJ2-5
CASSSTLTLAGVETQYF
>TRBV6-1|TRBJ1-6
CASLRDRMFSPLHF
>TRBV25-1|TRBJ1-6
CASSRLGASSPLHF
>TRBV30|TRBJ1-4
CAWNKNRGNEKLFF
>TRBV5-1|TRBJ2-2
CASSLGVGELFF
>TRBV5-1|TRBJ2-5
CASSLASGGEETQYF
>TRBV19|TRBJ1-2
CASNEPGYGYTF
>TRBV1|TRBJ2-7
CTSSQPTSVEGHEQYF
>TRBV27|TRBJ1-2
CASSLGGGRYGYTF
>TRBV27|TRBJ2-1
CASSFRRGEQFF
>TRBV5-1|TRBJ2-6
CASSRGQLSSGANVLTF
>TRBV5-1|TRBJ2-7
CASSTTYPGSGYEQYF
>TRBV7-9|TRBJ2-3
CASSLLAGGSTDTQYF
>TRBV29-1|TRBJ2-1
CSVGQGTFNEQFF
>TRBV10-1|TRBJ2-7
CASSDPAGGHYEQYF
>TRBV10-3|TRBJ2-3
CAINELEGRTDTQYF
>TRBV19|TRBJ2-7
CASSPTAPYEQYF
>TRBV2|TRBJ2-4
CASSVQGGAKNIQYF
>TRBV6-1|TRBJ1-3
CASSGTGVSGNTIYF
>TRBV12-5|TRBJ2-3
CASGSSGGLTTLGDTQYF
>TRBV29-1|TRBJ1-1
CSAQTQEDTEAFF
>TRBV28|TRBJ1-2
CASSLSRGDYGYTF
>TRBV5-1|TRBJ2-7
CASSLKLAGGNTYEQYF
>TRBV2|TRBJ2-1
CASSALAGEQFF
>TRBV2|TRBJ1-1
CASSEMGREAFF
>TRBV6-1|TRBJ2-1
CASIYGQAAYNEQFF
>TRBV7-8|TRBJ1-3
CASSLGEVGNTIYF
>TRBV6-5|TRBJ1-6
CASSYSRDRVSPLHF
>TRBV9|TRBJ2-7
CASSPRGTALTYEQYF
>TRBV2|TRBJ2-3
CASPARKGTTDTQYF
>TRBV27|TRBJ2-7
CASSFVYGYEQYF